The 23 T cell receptor beta chains in this list originate from one sample, sequenced in a study of follicular helper T cells after annual influenza vaccination. The time point here: 2015-2016 season, 7 days after influenza vaccination. Assay used: immunoSEQ multiplex PCR; TCRdb lists only in-frame clones, some missing. Counted here are about 9,700 clones, 83% occurring once; the ten biggest clones make up about 0.36%. The input for sequencing was CXCR5- memory CD4+ T cells sorted from blood, taken 7 days after influenza vaccination. Receptor source: an adult who received the influenza vaccine.

V usage is TRBV19 and J usage is TRBJ2-3, with TRBD1 matching over 8 bases. CDR3 length equals 16 residues. The J segment lost 0 bases and the V segment lost 5 bases, leaving 7 bases of the junction unmatched. Germline V gives CDR1 LNHDA, CDR2 SQIVND (reference sequence). CDR3 DNA sequence: TGTGCCAGTAGTCGGGGGACAGGTTCTAGCACAGATACGCAGTATTTT. Protein product: CASSRGTGSSTDTQYF.

The rearrangement uses TRBV2 and TRBJ2-7, with no clear D. V was clipped by 6 bases and J by 3 bases, with 6 bases between them. This CDR3 is 11 amino acids long. Looked up from germline, CDR1 is SNHLY and CDR2 is FYNNEI. The CDR3 nucleotides read TGTGCCAGCAGCTTTAGCTACGAGCAGTACTTC. This gives the protein CASSFSYEQYF.

The genes are TRBV9 and TRBJ2-7; 8 bases match TRBD2. The germline CDR1 and CDR2 sequences are SGDLS and YYNGEE. J was trimmed by 6 bases and V by 4 bases; bases with no gene match: 12. The CDR3 is 15 amino acids. CDR3 nucleotides: TGTGCCAGCAGCCCCCCCGGGACTAGAGGTCGCGAGCAGTACTTC. This encodes CASSPPGTRGREQYF. Filled out from reference TRBV9 and TRBJ2-7, the complete variable domain reads DSGVTQTPKHLITATGQRVTLRCSPRSGDLSVYWYQQSLDQGLQFLIQYYNGEERAKGNILERFSAQQFPDLHSELNLSSLELGDSALYFCASSPPGTRGREQYFGPGTRLTVT.

The genes are TRBV14 and TRBJ1-4; no clear D. This CDR3 spans 14 amino acids. The V and J ends lost 2 bases and 8 bases respectively, with 12 bases between them. Germline values: CDR1 SGHDN, CDR2 FVKESK. The CDR3 is CASSQSGLGEKLFF. The CDR3 coding sequence is TGTGCCAGCAGCCAATCAGGTCTTGGGGAAAAACTGTTTTTT.

V and J are TRBV18 and TRBJ2-7, with a possible D match to TRBD2 (5 bases). V was cut by 1 base and J by 2 bases, with 9 bases left in between. The CDR3 has 14 residues. The germline CDR1 and CDR2 sequences are KGHSH and LQKENI. CDR3 sequence (DNA): TGTGCCAGCTCACCACGAGCGGTGACCTACGAGCAGTACTTC. Translating it yields CASSPRAVTYEQYF.

This chain connects TRBV11-2 to TRBJ1-6; D perhaps matches TRBD1 (5 bases). V dropped 1 base and J dropped 0 bases, with 16 bases sitting between them. This CDR3 has 19 amino acids. CDR1 is SGHAT, CDR2 FQNNGV, per germline. CDR3 protein: CASSLAFRDGSSYNSPLHF. For the CDR3, the DNA is TGTGCCAGCAGCTTAGCATTTCGGGACGGCAGCTCCTATAATTCACCCCTCCACTTT.

CDR3: CASSLSGTYQTQYF. For the CDR3, the DNA is TGTGCCAGCAGTTTATCCGGGACGTACCAAACCCAGTACTTC. The V gene is TRBV27, the J gene TRBJ2-5; D is tentatively TRBD1 or TRBD2 (5 bases each). This CDR3 is 14 amino acids long. The V gene lost 0 bases and the J gene lost 8 bases, with 13 bases spanning the gap. Per germline, CDR1 MNHEY and CDR2 SMNVEV (reference sequence).

The rearrangement joins TRBV4-3 to TRBJ1-6; possibly TRBD1 for D (5 bases). From germline, CDR1 is LGHNA and CDR2 YSLEER. The ends were cut back, 0 bases at V and 7 bases at J, with 13 bases in the middle. This CDR3 is 16 amino acids long. CDR3 region: CASSQDGIGANSPLHF. For the CDR3, the DNA is TGCGCCAGCAGCCAAGATGGTATAGGGGCGAATTCACCCCTCCACTTT.

The chain recombines TRBV5-4 with TRBJ2-5; maybe TRBD2 (6 bases). Germline V CDR1 and CDR2: SGHNT, YYREEE (reference sequence). Trimming took off 1 base at V and 2 bases at J, with 12 bases between the two ends. The CDR3 runs 15 residues. The CDR3 loop reads CASSLSGGNQETQYF. CDR3 coding DNA: TGTGCCAGCAGCTTGAGTGGGGGGAATCAAGAGACCCAGTACTTC.

The chain recombines TRBV7-9 with TRBJ2-7; a weak D match, TRBD2 (5 bases). Germline CDR1 reads SEHNR; CDR2 reads FQNEAQ (reference sequence). The V and J ends lost 5 bases and 4 bases respectively, with 18 bases between them. This CDR3 contains 15 residues. DNA for the CDR3: TGTGCCAGCAGCCTAGTGGAGGCTAGCTTATACGAGCAGTACTTC. It codes for CASSLVEASLYEQYF. Looking up the rest from reference TRBV7-9 and TRBJ2-7 gives the full variable domain: DTGVSQNPRHKITKRGQNVTFRCDPISEHNRLYWYRQTLGQGPEFLTYFQNEAQLEKSRLLSDRFSAERPKGSFSTLEIQRTEQGDSAMYLCASSLVEASLYEQYFGPGTRLTVT.

The chain combines TRBV6-5 with TRBJ1-4, with TRBD1 matching over 7 bases. Germline assignment: CDR1 MNHEY and CDR2 SVGAGI. The length of the CDR3 is 13 residues. After removal of 5 bases from V and 8 bases from J, the junction contained 5 bases not matched to a gene. CDR3 sequence: CASSRGTDEKLFF. In DNA form, the CDR3 reads TGTGCCAGCAGTCGGGGGACAGACGAAAAACTGTTTTTT.

The rearrangement uses TRBV7-2 and TRBJ2-7; D gene ambiguous. Trimming removed 0 bases at V and 7 bases at J, with 4 bases between. Germline CDR1 and CDR2: SGHTA and FQGNSA. CDR3 length equals 11 residues. Written as DNA, the CDR3 is TGTGCCAGCAGCTTAGCGAATGAGCAGTACTTC. Its protein product is CASSLANEQYF.

The chain recombines TRBV5-4 with TRBJ2-5; D unresolved. The germline V and J ends were trimmed by 4 bases and 1 base, with 11 bases remaining between them. The CDR3 contains 14 residues. CDR1 is SGHNT and CDR2 is YYREEE in the germline V gene (reference sequence). The CDR3 loop is CASSRPGPQETQYF. In DNA form, the CDR3 reads TGTGCCAGCAGCCGACCGGGCCCCCAAGAGACCCAGTACTTC.

The rearrangement joins TRBV2 to TRBJ2-4, with D unclear. The germline gives CDR1 SNHLY, CDR2 FYNNEI. Trimming pared 6 bases from V and 8 bases from J, leaving 14 bases between. The CDR3 is made up of 13 amino acids. Here the CDR3 reads CASRPDPGYIQYF. CDR3 in DNA: TGTGCCAGCAGACCAGATCCGGGCTACATTCAGTACTTC.

CDR3 protein: CASSPGTGFGYTF. The CDR3 DNA reads TGTGCCAGCTCACCCGGGACAGGGTTTGGCTACACCTTC. The genes are TRBV18 and TRBJ1-2, with 9 bases aligning to TRBD1. This CDR3 has 13 residues. J lost 7 bases, V lost 3 bases, and 3 bases had no gene match. Germline loops: CDR1 KGHSH, CDR2 LQKENI.

The J gene is TRBJ2-1, the V gene TRBV27, with D perhaps TRBD2 (5 bases). Germline CDR1 is MNHEY and CDR2 is SMNVEV (reference sequence). Deletions cut 1 base from V and 2 bases from J, with 12 bases between. This CDR3 comprises 16 residues. CDR3 DNA sequence: TGTGCCAGCAGTTTATTTAGCGTCCGGACCTACAATGAGCAGTTCTTC. Translating it yields CASSLFSVRTYNEQFF.

The V and J genes are TRBV2 and TRBJ1-2; 7 nucleotides align to TRBD1. The V segment lost 4 bases and the J segment 5 bases; nucleotides outside the gene matches: 7. This CDR3 spans 14 amino acids. Germline CDR1 SNHLY, CDR2 FYNNEI. CDR3 loop: CASSVTGEGYGYTF. The CDR3 DNA reads TGTGCCAGCAGTGTAACAGGGGAGGGATATGGCTACACCTTC.

The chain joins TRBV28 to TRBJ2-7; 7 bases are shared with TRBD1. Germline lookup yields CDR1 MDHEN and CDR2 SYDVKM. CDR3 length equals 14 residues. The V gene end was trimmed by 6 bases and the J gene end by 6 bases; junction bases not matched to a gene: 11. CDR3 loop: CASRIQGNPAEQYF. CDR3 nucleotide sequence: TGTGCCAGCAGAATACAGGGGAACCCTGCCGAGCAGTACTTC.

The chain uses TRBV5-5 and TRBJ2-5; D tentatively reads TRBD1 or TRBD2 (5 bases each). This CDR3 is built from 15 residues. V gave up 1 base and J gave up 5 bases, with 15 bases separating them. Germline-derived CDR1 and CDR2 are SGHKS and YYEKEE (reference sequence). The CDR3 here is CASSLPGAEGETQYF. The CDR3 nucleotides read TGTGCCAGCAGCTTGCCCGGGGCAGAGGGTGAGACCCAGTACTTC.

In this sample, this clone turned up a few times. The rearrangement uses TRBV10-3 and TRBJ1-1; D is unclear. V was cut by 2 bases and J by 2 bases, with 9 bases left in between. The germline V gene has CDR1 ENHRY and CDR2 SYGVKD. The CDR3 consists of 14 residues. The CDR3 loop is CAISETTLNTEAFF. The DNA for the CDR3 is TGTGCCATCAGTGAGACCACACTCAACACTGAAGCTTTCTTT.

V and J are TRBV19 and TRBJ2-5; 8 positions agree with TRBD2. Germline CDR1 is LNHDA and CDR2 is SQIVND (reference sequence). The CDR3 totals 15 residues. Trimming took 3 bases from V and 2 from J; bases not matched to a gene: 5. The CDR3 protein is CASSISGGTQETQYF. In DNA, the CDR3 is TGTGCCAGTAGTATCAGCGGGGGTACACAAGAGACCCAGTACTTC.

This sequence joins TRBV28 and TRBJ1-5, with D perhaps matching TRBD1 (6 bases). The V gene's germline CDR1 is MDHEN and CDR2 SYDVKM. CDR3 length equals 14 residues. Trimming left V 3 bases short and J 3 bases short, with 9 bases between. This chain's CDR3 is CASSFRQDNQPQHF. The CDR3 coding sequence is TGTGCCAGCAGTTTTCGACAGGACAATCAGCCCCAGCATTTT. Supplemented by reference TRBV28 and TRBJ1-5, the full variable domain reads DVKVTQSSRYLVKRTGEKVFLECVQDMDHENMFWYRQDPGLGLRLIYFSYDVKMKEKGDIPEGYSVSREKKERFSLILESASTNQTSMYLCASSFRQDNQPQHFGDGTRLSIL.

This rearrangement joins TRBV6-1 to TRBJ1-1; possible D gene TRBD1, 5 bases. V shed 10 bases and J shed 4 bases, with 16 bases lying between them. Germline assignment: CDR1 MNHNS and CDR2 SASEGT. The CDR3 has 13 amino acids. CDR3 protein: CATPGLPSTEAFF. The CDR3, as DNA: TGTGCCACGCCGGGACTCCCTTCCACTGAAGCTTTCTTT.